The 12 T cell receptor beta chains below all came from one sample that was sequenced in a study of Ad26.COV2.S vaccination and SARS-CoV-2 variants. Documented treatment: 15 to 20 received Ad26.COV2.S at low or high dose, single or two shots; about 5 received placebo; per-sample allocation not given. Vaccine and placebo recipients were sampled on day 63 after the first injection. Here immunoSEQ multiplex PCR was the method, and the copy in TCRdb shows in-frame clones only, minus some. The repertoire holds over 250,000 clones, with about 87% as singletons. The material was peripheral blood, obtained in a trial of Ad26.COV2.S vaccine versus placebo. These receptors were taken from a person aged 18 to 65 who received the Ad26.COV2.S COVID-19 vaccine or a placebo.

The rearrangement links TRBV19 to TRBJ1-5; D perhaps matches TRBD1 (5 bases). This CDR3 contains 15 residues. Germline lookup yields CDR1 LNHDA and CDR2 SQIVND (reference sequence). The germline V and J ends were trimmed by 8 bases and 4 bases, with 18 bases remaining between them. The CDR3, as DNA: TGTGCCAGTTGCTCTTGGGGTGACAGTAATCAGCCCCAGCATTTT. As protein: CASCSWGDSNQPQHF.

The chain joins TRBV27 to TRBJ2-1; D unclear. Trimming took off 5 bases at V and 11 bases at J, with 13 bases between the two ends. The length of the CDR3 is 12 residues. Looked up from germline, CDR1 is MNHEY and CDR2 is SMNVEV (reference sequence). The CDR3 is CASSTSRIQQFF. DNA of the CDR3: TGTGCCAGCAGTACCAGCCGAATACAGCAGTTCTTC.

This clone was detected only once. The genes are TRBV19 and TRBJ1-6; 8 bases fit TRBD1. CDR3 length: 16 amino acids. CDR1 and CDR2 from the germline V gene are LNHDA and SQIVND (reference sequence). After removal of 6 bases from V and 0 bases from J, the junction contained 4 bases not matched to a gene. The CDR3 here is CASRGQASSYNSPLHF. For the CDR3, the DNA is TGTGCCAGTAGGGGACAGGCAAGCTCCTATAATTCACCCCTCCACTTT.

This chain uses TRBV30 with TRBJ1-1; D not resolved. CDR1 and CDR2 from the germline V gene are GTSNPN and SVGIG (reference sequence). The CDR3 totals 12 residues. V lost 3 bases to trimming and J lost 3 bases, with 8 bases between them. As DNA, the CDR3 is TGTGCCTGGAGGCAGCAAGACACTGAAGCTTTCTTT. Translating gives CAWRQQDTEAFF.

The chain has TRBV6-5 and TRBJ2-7; 11 positions match TRBD1. With 5 bases clipped from V and 6 bases from J, the junction kept 6 bases outside the gene matches. Germline CDR1 reads MNHEY; CDR2 reads SVGAGI. CDR3 length: 14 amino acids. CDR3 sequence: CASSQWTGGAEQYF. Here the CDR3 DNA reads TGTGCCAGCAGTCAGTGGACAGGGGGCGCCGAGCAGTACTTC.

The rearrangement joins TRBV5-4 to TRBJ2-5; D call uncertain. The length of the CDR3 is 12 residues. V was trimmed by 0 bases and J by 4 bases, leaving 4 bases between them. Germline V gene sequence: CDR1 SGHNT, CDR2 YYREEE (reference sequence). The chain's CDR3 is CASSLESETQYF. The CDR3 DNA follows: TGTGCCAGCAGCTTGGAATCAGAGACCCAGTACTTC.

This chain uses TRBV12-5 with TRBJ1-1; no firm D call. The V end lost 2 bases, the J end lost 10 bases, and 8 bases lay between the germline ends. This CDR3 spans 11 amino acids. Per the germline V gene, CDR1 is LGHNT and CDR2 is FRNRAP. DNA of the CDR3: TGTGCTAGTGGTTTGCCCAAATTAGCTTTCTTT. Translating it yields CASGLPKLAFF.

This sequence joins TRBV2 and TRBJ2-5, with 9 bases identical to TRBD2. The CDR3 totals 14 residues. Germline V gene lookup returns CDR1 SNHLY and CDR2 FYNNEI. V shed 8 bases, J shed 0 bases, and the junction held 4 bases outside the gene matches. The CDR3 DNA reads TGTGCCAGCCTGCGGGGGGGATACCAAGAGACCCAGTACTTC. Amino acid sequence: CASLRGGYQETQYF. Full variable domain (outside the CDR3, taken from reference TRBV2 and TRBJ2-5): EPEVTQTPSHQVTQMGQEVILRCVPISNHLYFYWYRQILGQKVEFLVSFYNNEISEKSEIFDDQFSVERPDGSNFTLKIRSTKLEDSAMYFCASLRGGYQETQYFGPGTRLLVL.

The chain couples TRBV18 to TRBJ1-6; D is possibly TRBD1 (5 bases). V dropped 2 bases and J dropped 7 bases, with 15 bases sitting between them. Germline lookup yields CDR1 KGHSH and CDR2 LQKENI. This CDR3 has 16 residues. CDR3 in DNA: TGTGCCAGCTCACCAGCTCAGGGTGGTTCGAATTCACCCCTCCACTTT. Translated: CASSPAQGGSNSPLHF.

The chain joins TRBV5-4 to TRBJ2-7, with 10 bases identical to TRBD2. J lost 6 bases, V lost 4 bases, and 13 bases had no gene match. The V gene's germline CDR1 is SGHNT and CDR2 YYREEE (reference sequence). There are 16 residues in the CDR3. The CDR3 is CASSPGASGGLSEQYF. Written as DNA, the CDR3 is TGTGCCAGCAGCCCCGGAGCTAGCGGGGGCCTCTCCGAGCAGTACTTC.

V gene TRBV7-9 combines with J gene TRBJ1-2; D is uncertain. V lost 1 base to trimming and J lost 7 bases, with 7 bases between them. The CDR3 length is 12 residues. Per the germline V gene, CDR1 is SEHNR and CDR2 is FQNEAQ (reference sequence). CDR3 protein: CASSLGGFGYTF. For the CDR3, the DNA is TGTGCCAGCAGCTTAGGGGGATTTGGCTACACCTTC.

This chain uses TRBV6-2 or TRBV6-3 with TRBJ1-1; 8 bases are shared with TRBD1. V dropped 6 bases and J dropped 2; count of bases not matched to a gene: 5. The CDR3 has 14 residues. Germline CDR1 MNHEY, CDR2 SVGEGT. The CDR3 region has the DNA TGTGCCAGCAGCACGGACAGGGTAAACACTGAAGCTTTCTTT. Translation: CASSTDRVNTEAFF.